This TCR beta chain was captured in a study of shared clonotypes between healthy human individuals. Whole-study results and caveats: Collection of samples was limited to blood; tissue repertoires likely differ.

Germline V CDR1 and CDR2: DFQATT, SNEGSKA (reference sequence). V dropped 6 bases and J dropped 4 bases, with 9 bases sitting between them. The CDR3 has 11 residues. Each of the donors was a healthy adult who was HIV-negative and had not had a recent acute infection or vaccination. Deep-level settings were used for running the assay. Sequencing was performed on unsorted PBMC DNA using ten immunoSEQ deep assay plates. Measured with immunoSEQ multiplex PCR; TCRdb has only the in-frame clones, and not every one. This table has 490,000 or so clones, about three quarters appearing once. Regarding this clone: The antigen remains undetermined. Other DNA sequences in this specimen translate into the identical CDR3.

The receptor was isolated from a woman aged 40 to 50 in good health. Some clones in this sample may be carry-over from other donors' samples. The V and J genes are TRBV20-1 and TRBJ1-2; a possible D gene is TRBD1 (5 bases). Sample: PBMCs. The CDR3 coding sequence is TGCAGTGCCCCGGGGGTCTATGGCTACACCTTC. Encoded protein: CSAPGVYGYTF.